The clone carrying this T cell receptor (beta chain) was seen at least ten times. The germline V gene has CDR1 SEHNR and CDR2 FQNEAQ (reference sequence). CDR3 length: 16 amino acids. The J segment lost 2 bases and the V segment lost 0 bases, leaving 2 bases of the junction unmatched. This entry comes from a study of T cell responses to AZD1222 COVID-19 vaccine. Sequencing was performed with immunoSEQ multiplex PCR; in TCRdb, only in-frame clones are kept and a portion is missing. Here the sample spans approximately 130,000 clones, 89% being singletons. V is TRBV7-9 and J is TRBJ2-1; 9 bases are shared with TRBD2. The starting material was peripheral blood, obtained 28 days after the second AZD1222 dose. This TCR was recovered from an adult who received the AZD1222 COVID-19 vaccine. This CDR3 is CASSLAGTSPYNEQFF. CDR3 in DNA: TGTGCCAGCAGCTTAGCGGGGACTAGCCCCTACAATGAGCAGTTCTTC. The full variable domain, completed using reference TRBV7-9 and TRBJ2-1, is DTGVSQNPRHKITKRGQNVTFRCDPISEHNRLYWYRQTLGQGPEFLTYFQNEAQLEKSRLLSDRFSAERPKGSFSTLEIQRTEQGDSAMYLCASSLAGTSPYNEQFFGPGTRLTVL.